This T cell receptor beta chain was obtained from a study of T cells in Graves' hyperthyroidism and ophthalmopathy (dated by TCRdb to between 2019 and 2020). Study-level background: To identify distinguishing TCR V-J signatures, a discovery cohort of 90 to 100 patients was used, comprising some 45 with Graves' ophthalmopathy and 55 to 65 with stable Graves' hyperthyroidism. Whether ophthalmopathy could be predicted prospectively was tested in an independent validation cohort made up of roughly 19 hyperthyroidism patients plus 17 patients who later progressed to ophthalmopathy. The 100 discovery patients were randomly split 7:3 into training and test sets. In several Graves' hyperthyroidism patients, the study also compared T-cell repertoires from thyroid tissue with T-cell repertoires from blood. After blood sampling, hyperthyroidism patients were treated with methimazole at a starting dose of 30 mg daily, and ophthalmopathy patients were treated with high-dose intravenous methylprednisolone. The paper reports TCR Vbeta CDR3 sequencing of 135 peripheral blood samples: 43 ophthalmopathy, fewer than 85 hyperthyroidism and around 17 progressor patients. Broad study findings and their caveats: During validation, the model predicted progression to ophthalmopathy a median of roughly six months ahead of onset, with almost 71% sensitivity and about 72% specificity. Blood samples also contained most of the expanded thyroid clonotypes (frequency above 0.001), which suggests that blood repertoires may reflect thyroid immune responses. Sample size was not statistically predetermined, and investigators were not blinded to group allocation. Ophthalmopathy was separated from stable hyperthyroidism by a 13 V-J signature model, with around 90% sensitivity and approximately 81% specificity obtained in cross-validation and 80%/75% obtained in testing.

Trimming leaves V shorter by 5 bases and J shorter by 0 bases, with the junction holding 4 bases beyond the gene matches. Looking up the germline V gene yields CDR1 SGDLS and CDR2 YYNGEE. The CDR3 holds 16 amino acids from the cysteine to the phenylalanine. Here the CDR3 DNA is all that survives: 48 bases in frame from base 1. Worth noting for this clonotype: Its antigen target is currently unknown. The sample holds no much larger clone one base away, and base qualities are not on file.

Patients with uncontrolled infections, other autoimmune diseases, pregnancy or lactation were excluded. Clinical symptoms, serum thyroxine and TRAb, thyroid ultrasound, and orbital computed tomography formed the basis for the diagnoses. Total RNA was extracted with Trizol reagent, and quality was checked on an Agilent 2100 Bioanalyzer. Amplification of TCR beta CDR3 regions was carried out from RNA transcripts. The TCR CDR3 was subjected to a first round of RT-PCR using the HTBI primer set and the Qiagen OneStep RT-PCR kit. Libraries were constructed in a second round of multiplex PCR, after which size selection and purification were carried out. The libraries were sequenced on an Illumina HiSeq2000 using paired-end 100 bp reads. For the original study's pipeline: SOAPnuke was used to process the raw data, removing reads that contained adapters or uncalled bases, had a mean Phred below 15, or lacked an exact match to the constant primer or identifier. High-quality paired reads were merged with COPE v1.2.5, and unique nucleotide sequences were defined as clonotypes. Clonotypes were aligned to IMGT TRBV, TRBD and TRBJ reference segments using MiTCR v1.1. Analysis was restricted to V-J combinations with a frequency above 0.0001, which covered roughly 99% of repertoires. A TCS score was defined as the ratio between F50 (clonal expansion) and ExV (chaos), using BLOSUM62-based TCRdist between CDR3 peptides within each V-J. Welch's t-statistics and random forest reduced some 510 V-J features to around 14, which were used in a naive Bayes classifier (R e1071). Thyroid-blood repertoire similarity was quantified with the Morisita-Horn index. The raw public data were reprocessed by TCRdb itself: fastp quality trimming at Q25, MiXCR clonotype calling, in-frame beta chains only. Duplicate CDR3 protein sequences are folded into a single record with the most common DNA and genes. The V and J calls shown here were made by TCRdb, not taken from the authors' results. This sample lists roughly 500,000 distinct CDR3 sequences; 46% were detected once. The top ten clones comprise around 44% of the sample.

The chain links TRBV9 with TRBJ2-2; TRBD1 aligns with 10 central bases. The material sequenced was peripheral blood or thyroid tissue (not recorded which). The source of this sequence is an adult woman with Graves' disease, either hyperthyroidism or ophthalmopathy (not recorded which). The CDR3 corresponds to CASSVGTGANTGELFF. The nucleotide sequence reads as follows: TGTGCCAGCAGTGTTGGGACAGGGGCGAACACCGGGGAGCTGTTTTTT. With the portions outside the CDR3 filled from the reference TRBV9 and TRBJ2-2 genes, the complete variable region becomes DSGVTQTPKHLITATGQRVTLRCSPRSGDLSVYWYQQSLDQGLQFLIQYYNGEERAKGNILERFSAQQFPDLHSELNLSSLELGDSALYFCASSVGTGANTGELFFGEGSRLTVL.